This T cell receptor (beta chain) was recorded in a study of cytomegalovirus exposure and HLA in healthy donors. This clone occurred a few times. Its antigen is still unknown. The PCR made use of 60 Vbeta and 13 Jbeta primers. Only in-frame clones appear in the TCRdb table, and some are missing; sequencing was by immunoSEQ multiplex PCR. The sample lists over 85,000 clones, about 7.6% occurring once. CDR3 length: 17 residues. V lost 4 bases and J lost 4, with 22 bases in between. CDR1 is LGHNA and CDR2 is YNFKEQ in the germline V gene. Regarding the study as a whole: The productive fraction for most TCR beta V segments was about 87% or about 30% in an earlier analysis. The study assumed roughly uniform donor sequencing depth for presence/absence analyses.

The TCR comes from a man aged 50 or older in good health and CMV-seronegative. V usage is TRBV4-2 and J usage is TRBJ1-2, with a weak D call TRBD1 (5 bases). Sequencing used PBMCs. DNA for the CDR3: TGTGCCAGCAGCCCCAAAGGGGAGGCCGCGGGCGCCTATGGCTACACCTTC. Its protein is CASSPKGEAAGAYGYTF.